The rows below give T cell receptor beta chains drawn from one sample of a study of T cells in localized non-small cell lung cancer. Method: immunoSEQ multiplex PCR; TCRdb's copy keeps in-frame clones and lacks some. The table includes more than 2,000 clones, roughly 22% detected once. Specimen: lung tumor tissue, collected before any cancer treatment. Receptors originate from a woman between 35 and 70 years old with stage I lung adenocarcinoma. CDR3s include the opening cysteine and the closing phenylalanine or tryptophan. D genes are given only for firm matches. The size field is filled for only some rows; it gives once, few, many or a size class.

V gene: TRBV11-3; J gene: TRBJ1-1; clone size: medium-sized; D gene: TRBD1; CDR3 protein: CASSLTPGGTEAFF; CDR3 DNA: TGTGCCAGCAGCTTAACTCCAGGGGGCACTGAAGCTTTCTTT
V gene: TRBV11-3; J gene: TRBJ1-1; clone size: few; D gene: NA; CDR3 protein: CASSLSVRAKNTEAFF; CDR3 DNA: TGTGCCAGCAGCCTGAGCGTACGGGCGAAGAACACTGAAGCTTTCTTT
V gene: TRBV29-1; J gene: TRBJ1-5; clone size: NA; D gene: NA; CDR3 protein: CSVVWDQMAGQPQHF; CDR3 DNA: TGCAGCGTTGTTTGGGACCAGATGGCGGGCCAGCCCCAGCATTTT
V gene: TRBV11-3; J gene: TRBJ2-7; clone size: NA; D gene: TRBD2; CDR3 protein: CASSYTGTSGRIEQYF; CDR3 DNA: TGTGCCAGCAGCTATACCGGGACTAGCGGGAGGATCGAGCAGTACTTC
V gene: TRBV11-3; J gene: TRBJ2-3; clone size: few; D gene: NA; CDR3 protein: CASSLGSWGSSLDTQYF; CDR3 DNA: TGTGCCAGCAGCTTGGGGTCATGGGGTAGCAGCTTAGATACGCAGTATTTT
V gene: TRBV9; J gene: TRBJ2-2; clone size: few; D gene: TRBD1; CDR3 protein: CASSSGQGVGELFF; CDR3 DNA: TGTGCCAGCAGCTCAGGACAGGGTGTCGGGGAGCTGTTTTTT
V gene: TRBV11-3; J gene: TRBJ2-3; clone size: NA; D gene: TRBD2; CDR3 protein: CASSLKAGGRTDTQYF; CDR3 DNA: TGTGCCAGCAGCTTAAAAGCGGGAGGCCGTACAGATACGCAGTATTTT
V gene: TRBV14; J gene: TRBJ1-6; clone size: NA; D gene: NA; CDR3 protein: CASSLGSASPLHF; CDR3 DNA: TGTGCCAGCAGCCTGGGATCGGCTTCACCCCTCCACTTT
V gene: TRBV11-3; J gene: TRBJ1-1; clone size: medium-sized; D gene: NA; CDR3 protein: CASSRDRERAEAFF; CDR3 DNA: TGTGCCAGCAGCCGGGATAGGGAAAGGGCTGAAGCTTTCTTT
V gene: TRBV6-8; J gene: TRBJ1-1; clone size: few; D gene: NA; CDR3 protein: CASSYRDTTEAFF; CDR3 DNA: TGTGCCAGCAGTTACCGGGATACCACTGAAGCTTTCTTT
V gene: TRBV6-8; J gene: TRBJ1-3; clone size: few; D gene: NA; CDR3 protein: CASSVLGWETGNTIYF; CDR3 DNA: TGTGCCAGCAGTGTCCTTGGGTGGGAAACTGGAAACACCATATATTTT
V gene: TRBV9; J gene: TRBJ1-2; clone size: few; D gene: TRBD1; CDR3 protein: CASSITTGSPNYGYTF; CDR3 DNA: TGTGCCAGCAGCATTACGACAGGGAGCCCTAACTATGGCTACACCTTC
V gene: TRBV9; J gene: TRBJ2-2; clone size: medium-sized; D gene: TRBD2; CDR3 protein: CASDKGLAGGDTGELFF; CDR3 DNA: TGTGCCAGTGACAAGGGACTAGCGGGAGGAGACACCGGGGAGCTGTTTTTT
V gene: TRBV18; J gene: TRBJ2-5; clone size: large; D gene: TRBD1; CDR3 protein: CASSQTGGDETQYF; CDR3 DNA: TGTGCCAGCTCACAGACAGGGGGAGACGAGACCCAGTACTTC
V gene: TRBV5-4; J gene: TRBJ2-3; clone size: few; D gene: TRBD1; CDR3 protein: CASSRDREDTQYF; CDR3 DNA: TGTGCCAGCAGCCGAGACAGGGAGGATACGCAGTATTTT
V gene: TRBV28; J gene: TRBJ1-4; clone size: few; D gene: NA; CDR3 protein: CASSFGAVENEKLFF; CDR3 DNA: TGTGCCAGCAGTTTTGGGGCAGTAGAAAATGAAAAACTGTTTTTT
V gene: TRBV11-1; J gene: TRBJ2-5; clone size: few; D gene: TRBD1; CDR3 protein: CASITSVGTGWWETQYF; CDR3 DNA: TGTGCCAGCATCACATCTGTCGGGACAGGGTGGTGGGAGACCCAGTACTTC
V gene: TRBV30; J gene: TRBJ1-2; clone size: NA; D gene: NA; CDR3 protein: CAWSLSDGVYGYTF; CDR3 DNA: TGTGCCTGGAGCTTATCGGACGGGGTTTATGGCTACACCTTC
V gene: TRBV29-1; J gene: TRBJ1-1; clone size: few; D gene: TRBD1; CDR3 protein: CSVGQGSGLGTEAFF; CDR3 DNA: TGCAGCGTGGGACAGGGGAGTGGGTTGGGCACTGAAGCTTTCTTT
V gene: TRBV13; J gene: TRBJ2-2; clone size: NA; D gene: TRBD1; CDR3 protein: CASSLLSGTGGTGELFF; CDR3 DNA: TGTGCCAGCAGCCTCCTTTCCGGGACAGGGGGCACCGGGGAGCTGTTTTTT
V gene: TRBV11-3; J gene: TRBJ1-6; clone size: medium-sized; D gene: TRBD1; CDR3 protein: CASSKRDRNSPLHF; CDR3 DNA: TGTGCCAGCAGCAAACGGGACAGAAATTCACCCCTCCACTTT
V gene: TRBV11-3; J gene: TRBJ2-2; clone size: NA; D gene: NA; CDR3 protein: CASSGGANTGELFF; CDR3 DNA: TGTGCCAGCAGCGGCGGAGCGAACACCGGGGAGCTGTTTTTT
V gene: TRBV28; J gene: TRBJ1-1; clone size: NA; D gene: NA; CDR3 protein: CASRTRTGRHTEAFF; CDR3 DNA: TGTGCCAGCAGGACCCGGACGGGCCGGCACACTGAAGCTTTCTTT
V gene: TRBV11-3; J gene: TRBJ2-2; clone size: few; D gene: TRBD2; CDR3 protein: CASSFLAGANTGELFF; CDR3 DNA: TGTGCCAGCAGCTTCCTAGCGGGCGCTAACACCGGGGAGCTGTTTTTT
V gene: TRBV11-3; J gene: TRBJ2-2; clone size: few; D gene: NA; CDR3 protein: CASSPTRWDTGELFF; CDR3 DNA: TGTGCCAGCAGTCCCACCAGGTGGGACACCGGGGAGCTGTTTTTT
V gene: TRBV14; J gene: TRBJ2-6; clone size: NA; D gene: NA; CDR3 protein: CASSPLKTGSPSGANVLTF; CDR3 DNA: TGTGCCAGCAGCCCATTAAAAACAGGGTCCCCGTCTGGGGCCAACGTCCTGACTTTC